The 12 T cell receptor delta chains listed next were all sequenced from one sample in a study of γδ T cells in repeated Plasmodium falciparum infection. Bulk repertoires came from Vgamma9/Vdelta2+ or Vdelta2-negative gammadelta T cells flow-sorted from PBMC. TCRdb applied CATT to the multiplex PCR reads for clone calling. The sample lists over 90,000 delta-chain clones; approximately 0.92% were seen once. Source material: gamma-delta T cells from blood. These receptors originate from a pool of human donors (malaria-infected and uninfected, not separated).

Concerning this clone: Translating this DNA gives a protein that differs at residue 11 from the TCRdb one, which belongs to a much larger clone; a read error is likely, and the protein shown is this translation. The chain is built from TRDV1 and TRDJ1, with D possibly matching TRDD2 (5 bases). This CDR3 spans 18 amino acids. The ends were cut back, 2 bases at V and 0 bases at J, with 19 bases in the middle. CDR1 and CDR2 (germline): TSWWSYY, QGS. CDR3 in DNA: TGTGCTCTTGGGGAAGGAAGGGTCCTAAGCGTGTACACCGATAAACTCATCTTT. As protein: CALGEGRVLSVYTDKLIF.

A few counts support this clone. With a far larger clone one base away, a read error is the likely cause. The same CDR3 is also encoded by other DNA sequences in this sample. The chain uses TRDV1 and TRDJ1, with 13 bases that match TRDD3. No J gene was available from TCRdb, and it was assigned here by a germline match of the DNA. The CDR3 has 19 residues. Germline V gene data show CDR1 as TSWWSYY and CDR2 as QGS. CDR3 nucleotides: TGTGCCCTTGGAGGCCTGACTGACTGGGGGATACGCGTAACCGATAAACTCATCTTT. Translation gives CALGGLTDWGIRVTDKLIF.

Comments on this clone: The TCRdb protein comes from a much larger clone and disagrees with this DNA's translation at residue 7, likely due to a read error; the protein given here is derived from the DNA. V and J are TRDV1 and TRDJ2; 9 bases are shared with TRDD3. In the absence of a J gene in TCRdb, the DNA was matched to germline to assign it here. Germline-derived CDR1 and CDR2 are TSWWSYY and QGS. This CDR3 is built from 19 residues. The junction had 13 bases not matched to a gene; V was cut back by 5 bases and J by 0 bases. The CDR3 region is CALGQTVRGIPSLTAQLFF. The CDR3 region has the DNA TGTGCTCTTGGGCAAACGGTAAGGGGGATACCATCTTTGACAGCACAACTCTTCTTT.

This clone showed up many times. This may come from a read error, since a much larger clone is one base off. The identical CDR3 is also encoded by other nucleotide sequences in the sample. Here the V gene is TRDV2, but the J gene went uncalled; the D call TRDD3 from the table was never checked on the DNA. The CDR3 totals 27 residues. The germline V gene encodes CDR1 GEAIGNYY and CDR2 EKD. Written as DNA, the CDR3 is TGTGCCTGTGCCTTTCCCTATCGTACTGGGGGATACGCGTATCCCCCCTTTCTACGAGCGTACACCGATAAGCTCATCTTT. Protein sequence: CACAFPYRTGGYAYPPFLRAYTDKLIF.

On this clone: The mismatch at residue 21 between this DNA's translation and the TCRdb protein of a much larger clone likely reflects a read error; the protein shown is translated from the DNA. The CDR3 region has the DNA TGTGCTCTTGGGGACTACCACCGCCCTACGTACGATTGGACGGGCGCCACCGATAAACTCACCTTT. This gives the protein CALGDYHRPTYDWTGATDKLTF. The genes are TRDV1 and TRDJ1, with a possible D match to TRDD2 (5 bases). The CDR3 is made up of 22 amino acids. Germline values: CDR1 TSWWSYY, CDR2 QGS.

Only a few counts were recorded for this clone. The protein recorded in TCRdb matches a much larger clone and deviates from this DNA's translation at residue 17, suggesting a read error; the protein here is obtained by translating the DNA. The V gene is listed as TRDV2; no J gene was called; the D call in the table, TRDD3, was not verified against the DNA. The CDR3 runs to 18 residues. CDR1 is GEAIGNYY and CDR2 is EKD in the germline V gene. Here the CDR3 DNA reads TGTGCCTGTGATCCAATTACTGGGGGATACGGGAGGACCGATAAACTCACCTTT. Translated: CACDPITGGYGRTDKLTF.

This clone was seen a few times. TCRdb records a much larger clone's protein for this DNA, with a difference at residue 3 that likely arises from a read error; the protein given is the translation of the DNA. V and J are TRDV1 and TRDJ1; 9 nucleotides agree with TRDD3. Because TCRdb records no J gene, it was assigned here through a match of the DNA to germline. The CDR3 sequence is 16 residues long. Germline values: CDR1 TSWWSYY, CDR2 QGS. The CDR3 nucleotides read TGTGCTCCTGGGACCTATGGACTGGGGGAAATGTCTGGACTCATCTTT. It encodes CAPGTYGLGEMSGLIF.

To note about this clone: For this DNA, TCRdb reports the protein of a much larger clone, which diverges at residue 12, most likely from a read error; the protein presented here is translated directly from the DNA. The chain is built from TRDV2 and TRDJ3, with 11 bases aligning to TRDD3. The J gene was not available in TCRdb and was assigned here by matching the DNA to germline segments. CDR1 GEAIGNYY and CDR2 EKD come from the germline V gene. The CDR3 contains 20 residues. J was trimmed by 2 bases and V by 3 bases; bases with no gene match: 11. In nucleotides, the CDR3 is TGTGCCTGTGACGGTGGTGGGGGATACGCCAGCCCCTGGGACACCCGACAGATGTTTTTC. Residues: CACDGGGGYASPWDTRQMFF.

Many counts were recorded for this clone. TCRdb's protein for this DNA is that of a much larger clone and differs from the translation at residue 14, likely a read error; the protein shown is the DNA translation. Here the CDR3 DNA reads TGTGCCTGTGACCCCGTACTGGGGGATCCGGGGAGAACCGGTAAACTCATCTTT. It encodes CACDPVLGDPGRTGKLIF. The chain combines TRDV2 with TRDJ1, with 10 bases that match TRDD3. Germline CDR1 reads GEAIGNYY; CDR2 reads EKD. The CDR3 is made up of 18 amino acids.

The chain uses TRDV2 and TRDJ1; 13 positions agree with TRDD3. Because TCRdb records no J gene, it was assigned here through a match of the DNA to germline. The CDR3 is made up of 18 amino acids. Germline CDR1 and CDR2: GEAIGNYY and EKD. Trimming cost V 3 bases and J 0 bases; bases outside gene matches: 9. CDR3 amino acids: CACDVLGDTPLYTDKLIF. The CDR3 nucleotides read TGTGCCTGTGACGTACTGGGGGATACGCCTTTGTACACCGATAAACTCATCTTT.

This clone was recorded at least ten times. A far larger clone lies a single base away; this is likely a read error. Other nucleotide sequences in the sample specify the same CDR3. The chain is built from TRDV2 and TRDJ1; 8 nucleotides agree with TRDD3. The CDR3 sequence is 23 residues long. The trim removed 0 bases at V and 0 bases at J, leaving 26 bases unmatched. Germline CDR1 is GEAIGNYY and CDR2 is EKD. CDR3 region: CACDTGGGSYGHTGGYNTDKLIF. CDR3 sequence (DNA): TGTGCCTGTGACACCGGCGGAGGGTCCTACGGGCATACTGGGGGGTATAACACCGATAAACTCATCTTT.

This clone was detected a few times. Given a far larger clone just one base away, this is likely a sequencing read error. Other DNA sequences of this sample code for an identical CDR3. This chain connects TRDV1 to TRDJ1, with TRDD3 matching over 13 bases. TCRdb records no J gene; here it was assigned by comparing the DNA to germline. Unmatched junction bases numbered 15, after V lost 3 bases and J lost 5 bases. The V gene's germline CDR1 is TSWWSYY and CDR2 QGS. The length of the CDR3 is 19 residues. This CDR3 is CALGELSPTTGGYEDKLIF. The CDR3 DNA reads TGTGCTCTTGGGGAGCTCTCCCCCACTACTGGGGGATACGAGGATAAACTCATCTTT.